Below, 24 T cell receptor beta chains from the same sample are listed, as sequenced in a study of shared clonotypes between healthy human individuals. TCRdb's table, derived via immunoSEQ multiplex PCR, lists solely in-frame clones and lacks some. The repertoire has about 190,000 clones, 66% of them found once; the top ten carry 10%. Source material: memory CD4+ T cells sorted from blood. Regarding subset: CD45RA-negative fraction. The receptors were gathered from a man between 25 and 39 years old in good health.

The chain has TRBV19 and TRBJ2-7; TRBD2 is a possible D gene (5 bases). The V gene's germline CDR1 is LNHDA and CDR2 SQIVND (reference sequence). Trimming cost V 8 bases and J 0 bases, with 8 bases left between them. This CDR3 contains 12 residues. The CDR3 loop reads CASSDYSYEQYF. CDR3 DNA: TGTGCCAGTTCAGACTACTCCTACGAGCAGTACTTC.

This clone was seen many times. The V and J genes are TRBV5-4 and TRBJ2-7; no clear D. Between the trimmed V and J ends, which lost 3 bases and 1 base, there was a span of 8 bases. The CDR3 is made up of 13 amino acids. CDR1 is SGHNT and CDR2 is YYREEE in the germline V gene (reference sequence). This CDR3 is CASSYGRSYEQYF. The CDR3 DNA sequence: TGTGCCAGCAGCTACGGTCGTTCCTACGAGCAGTACTTC.

This clone came up once. The gene calls are TRBV28 and TRBJ2-7; D gene ambiguous. Germline V CDR1 and CDR2: MDHEN, SYDVKM. Trimming removed 1 base at V and 2 bases at J, with 15 bases between. This CDR3 comprises 16 residues. As DNA, the CDR3 is TGTGCCAGCAGTTTATTGGGGTTGGCGCACCCCTACGAGCAGTACTTC. Translated: CASSLLGLAHPYEQYF.

This chain joins TRBV5-8 and TRBJ2-5; D gene uncertain. This CDR3 has 13 residues. Germline V gives CDR1 SGHTS, CDR2 YDEGEE. V was trimmed by 5 bases and J by 7 bases, leaving 15 bases between them. The CDR3 DNA follows: TGTGCCAGCAGTGGGCGGACCTTAGGGACCCAGTACTTC. The encoded protein is CASSGRTLGTQYF.

In its sample, this clone was seen once. J is TRBJ1-4 and V is TRBV18; 7 nucleotides align to TRBD1. CDR1 is KGHSH and CDR2 is LQKENI in the germline V gene. This CDR3 has 16 residues. The trim removed 3 bases at V and 10 bases at J, leaving 14 bases unmatched. CDR3: CASSPGQAKNSGKLFF. The CDR3 nucleotides read TGTGCCAGCTCACCCGGACAGGCCAAAAATTCCGGAAAACTGTTTTTT. The entire variable domain, with the rest obtained from reference TRBV18 and TRBJ1-4, is as follows: NAGVMQNPRHLVRRRGQEARLRCSPMKGHSHVYWYRQLPEEGLKFMVYLQKENIIDESGMPKERFSAEFPKEGPSILRIQQVVRGDSAAYFCASSPGQAKNSGKLFFGSGTQLSVL.

This clone was observed a single time. The V gene is TRBV11-3, the J gene TRBJ2-7, with TRBD2 matching 8 bases. CDR1 is SGHNT and CDR2 is YENEEA in the germline V gene. This CDR3 is 16 amino acids long. V shed 0 bases, J shed 2 bases, and the junction held 6 bases outside the gene matches. The CDR3 protein is CASSLDWVAGTYEQYF. The CDR3 DNA reads as TGTGCCAGCAGCTTAGATTGGGTAGCGGGAACCTACGAGCAGTACTTC.

The chain combines TRBV7-9 with TRBJ2-5; weak D call: TRBD2 (5 bases). The CDR3 totals 14 residues. In germline, CDR1 is SEHNR, CDR2 FQNEAQ (reference sequence). Trimming took 3 bases from V and 5 from J, leaving 13 bases between them. The DNA of the CDR3 is TGTGCCAGCAGCTTTCTGGGAGAGTGGGAGACCCAGTACTTC. This gives the protein CASSFLGEWETQYF.

This chain uses TRBV14 with TRBJ1-4, with a tentative D call TRBD1 (6 bases). V was pared by 2 bases and J by 3 bases, with 10 bases between. Per germline, CDR1 SGHDN and CDR2 FVKESK. CDR3 length equals 15 residues. In DNA, the CDR3 is TGTGCCAGCAGCCAACAGGGGTTTGCTAATGAAAAACTGTTTTTT. It encodes CASSQQGFANEKLFF.

The J gene is TRBJ2-1, the V gene TRBV6-1; tentatively, D is TRBD1 (5 bases). The V end lost 6 bases, the J end lost 6 bases, and 18 bases lay between the germline ends. The V gene's germline CDR1 is MNHNS and CDR2 SASEGT. CDR3 length: 15 residues. The CDR3 reads CASRQNGQGSNEQFF. CDR3 sequence (DNA): TGTGCCAGCAGGCAGAACGGGCAGGGTTCCAATGAGCAGTTCTTC.

This clone was seen more than once but under ten times. The rearrangement uses TRBV19 and TRBJ1-2; D remains unclear. The CDR3 spans 13 residues. Germline assignment: CDR1 LNHDA and CDR2 SQIVND (reference sequence). V was cut by 1 base and J by 7 bases, with 10 bases left in between. The CDR3 is CASSIASIRGYTF. CDR3 DNA: TGTGCCAGTAGTATAGCGAGCATCCGTGGCTACACCTTC.

This chain links TRBV14 with TRBJ1-5, with D unclear. CDR1 and CDR2 from the germline V gene are SGHDN and FVKESK. With 6 bases removed from V and 2 bases from J, the gap between germline ends came to 8 bases. This CDR3 contains 13 residues. The CDR3 sequence: CASSRGGNQPQHF. In DNA form, the CDR3 reads TGTGCCAGCAGTCGCGGGGGCAATCAGCCCCAGCATTTT.

The rearrangement uses TRBV9 and TRBJ2-7; no clear D. Trimming took off 1 base at V and 6 bases at J, with 14 bases between the two ends. CDR1 is SGDLS and CDR2 is YYNGEE in the germline V gene. The CDR3 sequence is 14 residues long. The CDR3 region is CASSVQPANGEQYF. CDR3 nucleotide sequence: TGTGCCAGCAGCGTACAGCCGGCTAATGGCGAGCAGTACTTC.

V gene TRBV28 combines with J gene TRBJ2-3, with D possibly TRBD2 on 6 matching bases. Trimming cost V 7 bases and J 2 bases, with 13 bases left between them. The CDR3 runs 14 residues. Germline assignment: CDR1 MDHEN and CDR2 SYDVKM. The chain's CDR3 is CASKEWRDTDTQYF. In nucleotides, the CDR3 is TGTGCCAGCAAAGAGTGGCGGGACACAGATACGCAGTATTTT.

The chain uses TRBV2 and TRBJ2-7; D remains unclear. This CDR3 has 12 amino acids. CDR1 is SNHLY, CDR2 FYNNEI, per germline. Between the trimmed V and J ends, which lost 6 bases and 2 bases, there was a span of 8 bases. The chain's CDR3 is CASRVTTYEQYF. For the CDR3, the DNA is TGTGCCAGCAGAGTGACAACCTACGAGCAGTACTTC.

This clone came up many times. V usage is TRBV9 and J usage is TRBJ2-1; D is undetermined. V was cut by 5 bases and J by 1 base, with 10 bases left in between. The CDR3 is made up of 14 amino acids. The germline V gene has CDR1 SGDLS and CDR2 YYNGEE. The CDR3 region is CASSIGDSYNEQFF. The CDR3 DNA reads TGTGCCAGCAGTATAGGAGATTCCTACAATGAGCAGTTCTTC.

The chain combines TRBV28 with TRBJ2-7, with D possibly TRBD2 on 7 matching bases. The ends were cut back, 6 bases at V and 2 bases at J, with 20 bases in the middle. Germline values: CDR1 MDHEN, CDR2 SYDVKM. The length of the CDR3 is 16 residues. This CDR3 is CASSSEGGAITYEQYF. The DNA of the CDR3 is TGTGCCAGCAGCTCCGAGGGGGGGGCTATCACCTACGAGCAGTACTTC.

The chain joins TRBV7-2 to TRBJ2-7, with 9 bases identical to TRBD2. Germline V gene data show CDR1 as SGHTA and CDR2 as FQGNSA. V shed 8 bases, J shed 4 bases, and the junction held 12 bases outside the gene matches. This CDR3 spans 15 amino acids. CDR3: CASQRKAGGAYEQYF. In nucleotides, the CDR3 is TGTGCCAGCCAACGGAAAGCGGGAGGCGCGTACGAGCAGTACTTC.

The chain uses TRBV28 and TRBJ1-4, with D possibly matching TRBD1 (5 bases). Deletions cut 1 base from V and 4 bases from J, with 13 bases between. Germline V gene sequence: CDR1 MDHEN, CDR2 SYDVKM. The CDR3 is made up of 16 amino acids. CDR3 DNA: TGTGCCAGCAGTTTATTCTATTCGGGGGATAATGAAAAACTGTTTTTT. Translated, it gives CASSLFYSGDNEKLFF.

Comment on this clone: Distinct nucleotide sequences in the sample also encode this CDR3. This CDR3 reads CASQRGGSTDTQYF. CDR3 bases: TGCGCCAGTCAAAGGGGCGGGAGCACAGATACGCAGTATTTT. This chain links TRBV5-1 with TRBJ2-3, with D perhaps TRBD1 or TRBD2 (5 bases each). Germline-derived CDR1 and CDR2 are SGHRS and YFSETQ. V lost 8 bases, J lost 0 bases, and 13 bases lay in between. The CDR3 covers 14 residues.

This clone was detected a few times. This chain links TRBV5-1 with TRBJ2-5; 7 positions agree with TRBD2. This CDR3 has 15 residues. CDR1 is SGHRS and CDR2 is YFSETQ in the germline V gene. J lost 1 base, V lost 7 bases, and 10 bases had no gene match. Here the CDR3 reads CASGFAGVPQETQYF. DNA of the CDR3: TGCGCCAGCGGTTTTGCGGGAGTTCCCCAAGAGACCCAGTACTTC.

A word on this clone: Other DNA sequences in the same sample also yield this CDR3. V and J are TRBV6-1 and TRBJ1-4, with D possibly TRBD1 on 6 matching bases. The CDR3 is 14 amino acids. Germline values: CDR1 MNHNS, CDR2 SASEGT. V was cut by 4 bases and J by 2 bases, with 8 bases left in between. The CDR3 reads CASSVGGTNEKLFF. CDR3 nucleotides: TGTGCCAGCAGTGTAGGGGGGACTAATGAAAAACTGTTTTTT.

V and J are TRBV25-1 and TRBJ2-2, with a possible D match to TRBD1 (6 bases). Germline V gene sequence: CDR1 MGHDK, CDR2 SYGVNS. V was shortened by 1 base and J by 3 bases, with 12 bases between the two germline ends. The CDR3 has 16 amino acids. The CDR3 sequence is CASSESPRGYTGELFF. In DNA form, the CDR3 reads TGTGCCAGCAGTGAATCCCCTAGGGGGTACACCGGGGAGCTGTTTTTT.

To note about this clone: This sequence is one base from a far larger clone and is likely a read error. This specimen includes other DNA sequences encoding the same CDR3. The rearrangement links TRBV11-2 to TRBJ2-7; a possible D gene is TRBD1 (6 bases). The CDR3 is made up of 13 amino acids. Trimming removed 4 bases at V and 6 bases at J, with 13 bases between. CDR1 and CDR2 from the germline V gene are SGHAT and FQNNGV. In nucleotides, the CDR3 is TGTGCCAGCAGCTCGAGGGGACATCCCGAGCAGTACTTC. It translates to CASSSRGHPEQYF. Together with reference TRBV11-2 and TRBJ2-7, the CDR3 gives the full variable domain: EAGVAQSPRYKIIEKRQSVAFWCNPISGHATLYWYQQILGQGPKLLIQFQNNGVVDDSQLPKDRFSAERLKGVDSTLKIQPAKLEDSAVYLCASSSRGHPEQYFGPGTRLTVT.

The chain combines TRBV29-1 with TRBJ2-5; 8 positions match TRBD1. After removal of 7 bases from V and 5 bases from J, the junction contained 9 bases not matched to a gene. Germline values: CDR1 SQVTM, CDR2 ANQGSEA. The CDR3 sequence is 13 residues long. The CDR3 DNA sequence: TGCAGCGCTCGGACAGGGTCGGGGGAGACCCAGTACTTC. Translated, it gives CSARTGSGETQYF.